The clone carrying this T cell receptor beta chain was counted only a few times. Antigen specificity is unknown. These data originate in a study of T cell repertoires in cytomegalovirus infection. Across the whole study: Public TCR beta signature analysis indicated the presence of both CMV infection and matching HLA type.

CDR3 size: 13 residues. Trimming took 5 bases from V and 5 from J, leaving 15 bases between them. Germline CDR1 reads DFQATT; CDR2 reads SNEGSKA (reference sequence). Overall study findings and caveats: Summed frequency of public TCR beta families distinguished CMV carriers with the relevant HLA. HLA-C-restricted CMV clonotypes gave the most frequent clonotype in two of eight donors.

TCRdb itself ran the reads through MiXCR, one entry per CDR3 protein. The sample consists of some 600,000 distinct CDR3 sequences, approximately 24% of them appearing once. The sequence derives from a human donor in good health (CMV status not recorded). Some clones in this sample may be carry-over from other donors' samples. The specimen sequenced was CD8+ T cells from PBMCs. The V gene is TRBV20-1, the J gene TRBJ1-1; weak D call: TRBD1 (6 bases). For the CDR3, the DNA is TGCAGTGCTGCACAGGGACCATGGACTGAAGCTTTCTTT. It codes for CSAAQGPWTEAFF.